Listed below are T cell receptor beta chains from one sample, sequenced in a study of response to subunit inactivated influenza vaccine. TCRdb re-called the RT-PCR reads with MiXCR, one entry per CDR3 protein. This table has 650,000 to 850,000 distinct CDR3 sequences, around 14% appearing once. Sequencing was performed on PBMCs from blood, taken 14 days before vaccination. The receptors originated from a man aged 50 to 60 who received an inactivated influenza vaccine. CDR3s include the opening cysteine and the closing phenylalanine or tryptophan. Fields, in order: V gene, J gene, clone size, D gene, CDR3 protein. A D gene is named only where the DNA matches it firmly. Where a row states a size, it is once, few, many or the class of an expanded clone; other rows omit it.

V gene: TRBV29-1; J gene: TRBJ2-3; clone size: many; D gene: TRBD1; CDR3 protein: CSTRQGGVTDTQYF
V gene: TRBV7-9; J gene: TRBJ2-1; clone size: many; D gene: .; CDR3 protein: CATSGELCFF
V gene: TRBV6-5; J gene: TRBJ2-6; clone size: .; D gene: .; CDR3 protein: CASSYLDSSGANVLTF
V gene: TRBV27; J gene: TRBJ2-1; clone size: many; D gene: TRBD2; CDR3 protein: CASSLFAGGRNEQFF
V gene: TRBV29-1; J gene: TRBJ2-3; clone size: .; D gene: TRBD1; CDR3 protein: CSVDVGQGDTQYF
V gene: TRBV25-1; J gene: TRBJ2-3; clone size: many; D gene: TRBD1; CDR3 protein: CASSEAWGTGSTDTQYF
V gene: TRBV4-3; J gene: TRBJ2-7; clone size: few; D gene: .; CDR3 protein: CASSSSRGSYTYEQYF
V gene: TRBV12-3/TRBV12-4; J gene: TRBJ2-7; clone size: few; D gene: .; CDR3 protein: CASSLSGGRAMEQYF
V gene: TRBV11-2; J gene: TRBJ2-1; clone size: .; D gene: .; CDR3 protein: CASSSDPGGGSYNEQFF
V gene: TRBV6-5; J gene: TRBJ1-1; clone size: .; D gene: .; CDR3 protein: CASNGRYTEAFF
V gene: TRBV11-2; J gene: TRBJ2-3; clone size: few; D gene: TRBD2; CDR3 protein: CASSLAGSGDTQYF
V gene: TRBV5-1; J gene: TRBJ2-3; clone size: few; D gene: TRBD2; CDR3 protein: CASSLAGRNTDTQYF
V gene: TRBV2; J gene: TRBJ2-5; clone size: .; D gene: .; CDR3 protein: CASKTHQETQYF
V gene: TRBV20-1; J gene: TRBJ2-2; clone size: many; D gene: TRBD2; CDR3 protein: CAWGGRALDTGELFF
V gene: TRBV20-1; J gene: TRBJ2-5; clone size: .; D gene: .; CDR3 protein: CSARDGEAPKAQYF
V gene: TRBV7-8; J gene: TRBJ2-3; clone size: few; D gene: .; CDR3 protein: CASSLVTGAADTQYF
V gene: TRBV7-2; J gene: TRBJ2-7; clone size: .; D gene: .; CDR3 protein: CASSLARGLQKEAYEQYF
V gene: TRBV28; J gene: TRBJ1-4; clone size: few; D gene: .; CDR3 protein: CASSLARREKLFF
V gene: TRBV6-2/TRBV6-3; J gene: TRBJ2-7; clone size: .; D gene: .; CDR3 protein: CASSQQVYEQYF
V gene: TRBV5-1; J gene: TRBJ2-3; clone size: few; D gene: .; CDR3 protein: CASSFMTRDGTDTQYF
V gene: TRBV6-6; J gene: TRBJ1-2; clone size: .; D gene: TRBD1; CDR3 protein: CASSQQGNYGYTF
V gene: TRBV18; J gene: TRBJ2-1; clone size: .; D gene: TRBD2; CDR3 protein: CASSPGASGRHEQFF
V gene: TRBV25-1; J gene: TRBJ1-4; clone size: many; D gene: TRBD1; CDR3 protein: CATRDRGGRNEKLFF
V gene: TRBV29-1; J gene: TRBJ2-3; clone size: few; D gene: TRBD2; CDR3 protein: CSAGSGGGDTQYF
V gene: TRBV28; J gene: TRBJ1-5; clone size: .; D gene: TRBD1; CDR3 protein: CASSSTGGRWQPQHF
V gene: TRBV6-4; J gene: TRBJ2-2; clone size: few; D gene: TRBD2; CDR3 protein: CASSASGANTGELFF